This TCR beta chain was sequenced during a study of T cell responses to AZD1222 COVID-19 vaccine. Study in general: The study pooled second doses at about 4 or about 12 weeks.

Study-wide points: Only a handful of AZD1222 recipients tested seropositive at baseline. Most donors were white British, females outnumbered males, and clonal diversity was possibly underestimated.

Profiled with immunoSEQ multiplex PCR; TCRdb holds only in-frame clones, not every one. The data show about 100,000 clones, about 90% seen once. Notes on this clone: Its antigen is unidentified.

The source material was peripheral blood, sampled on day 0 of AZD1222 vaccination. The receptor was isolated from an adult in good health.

The CDR3 region is CASTNPPAVSYNEQFF. CDR3 DNA: TGTGCCAGCACCAATCCCCCTGCGGTCTCCTACAATGAGCAGTTCTTC. The chain recombines TRBV28 with TRBJ2-1; D gene ambiguous. CDR1 and CDR2 (germline): MDHEN, SYDVKM. This CDR3 comprises 16 residues. The V and J ends lost 7 bases and 0 bases respectively, with 16 bases between them.